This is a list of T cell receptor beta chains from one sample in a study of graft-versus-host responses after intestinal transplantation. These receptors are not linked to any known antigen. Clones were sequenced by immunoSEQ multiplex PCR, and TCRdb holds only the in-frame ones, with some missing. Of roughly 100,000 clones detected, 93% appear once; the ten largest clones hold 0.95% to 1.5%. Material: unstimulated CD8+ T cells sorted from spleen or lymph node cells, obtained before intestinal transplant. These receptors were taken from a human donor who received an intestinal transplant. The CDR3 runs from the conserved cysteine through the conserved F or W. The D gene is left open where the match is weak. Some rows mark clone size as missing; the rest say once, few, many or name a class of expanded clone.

CASTRTSGETQYF	TGTGCCAGCACCAGGACTAGCGGAGAGACCCAGTACTTC	TRBV6-6	NA	TRBJ2-5	TRBD2	13
CASSDGGPPYEQYF	TGTGCCAGCAGTGACGGGGGGCCCCCCTACGAGCAGTACTTC	TRBV9	once	TRBJ2-7	NA	14
CASSYRDRTYEQYF	TGTGCCAGCAGCTACCGGGACCGTACCTACGAGCAGTACTTC	TRBV13	NA	TRBJ2-7	NA	14
CASSSTSGGYNEQFF	TGTGCCAGCAGCTCCACTAGCGGGGGCTACAATGAGCAGTTCTTC	TRBV7-3	NA	TRBJ2-1	TRBD2	15
CAWSVRYPRDTDTQYF	TGTGCCTGGAGTGTACGCTATCCTCGGGACACAGATACGCAGTATTTT	TRBV30	NA	TRBJ2-3	NA	16
CASSPLGLSSYNEQFF	TGTGCCAGTAGTCCCTTAGGACTGAGCTCCTACAATGAGCAGTTCTTC	TRBV19	NA	TRBJ2-1	NA	16
CASSDINSNQPQHF	TGTGCCAGCAGCGACATTAATAGCAATCAGCCCCAGCATTTT	TRBV6-1	few	TRBJ1-5	NA	14
CASSPAWTSGEANTGELFF	TGTGCCAGCAGCCCCGCTTGGACTAGCGGGGAAGCCAACACCGGGGAGCTGTTTTTT	TRBV11-2	NA	TRBJ2-2	TRBD2	19
CASSVVASDGSGANVLTF	TGTGCCAGCAGCGTAGTGGCGTCGGATGGCTCAGGGGCCAACGTCCTGACTTTC	TRBV9	NA	TRBJ2-6	NA	18
CASSYSGGGGDTQYF	TGTGCCAGCAGTTACAGCGGGGGCGGCGGAGATACGCAGTATTTT	TRBV6-5	NA	TRBJ2-3	TRBD2	15
CASTSRTAMNTEAFF	TGTGCCAGCACCTCGAGGACAGCAATGAACACTGAAGCTTTCTTT	TRBV21-1	once	TRBJ1-1	NA	15
CASSQLWGGGNTEAFF	TGCGCCAGCAGCCAACTCTGGGGAGGGGGAAACACTGAAGCTTTCTTT	TRBV4-1	NA	TRBJ1-1	NA	16
CASSLVENTEAFF	TGTGCCAGCAGCTTAGTGGAGAACACTGAAGCTTTCTTT	TRBV11-3	NA	TRBJ1-1	NA	13
CASSKDGRSYAGGTSTDTQYF	TGTGCCAGCAGCAAAGACGGACGCTCATATGCTGGGGGTACTAGCACAGATACGCAGTATTTT	TRBV21-1	NA	TRBJ2-3	NA	21
CASSYSENTGELFF	TGTGCCAGCAGTTACTCGGAGAACACCGGGGAGCTGTTTTTT	TRBV6-5	NA	TRBJ2-2	NA	14
CASSGGGSSVGFGELFF	TGTGCCAGCAGTGGAGGTGGGTCGTCCGTTGGTTTCGGGGAGCTGTTTTTT	TRBV6-1	NA	TRBJ2-2	NA	17
CASANRGAVYGLFF	TGTGCCAGTGCTAACAGGGGTGCGGTTTACGGACTGTTTTTT	TRBV19	NA	TRBJ1-4	TRBD1	14